Presented here are 32 T cell receptor beta chains from one specimen sequenced in a study of OX40 agonist ivuxolimab in advanced cancers. The table came from immunoSEQ multiplex PCR; TCRdb's copy has only in-frame clones and leaves some out. The sample contains around 140,000 clones, 90% to 95% of which appear only once. This specimen was CD4+ or CD8+ T cells sorted from blood, taken in a trial of the OX40 agonist ivuxolimab. These receptors all stem from an adult with an advanced solid tumor such as melanoma, head and neck, liver or kidney cancer.

This clone showed up just once. This chain joins TRBV25-1 and TRBJ1-1; D may be TRBD1 (5 bases). Germline assignment: CDR1 MGHDK and CDR2 SYGVNS. The V and J ends lost 0 bases and 6 bases respectively, with 11 bases between them. The CDR3 extends over 14 amino acids. CDR3 region: CASSEYVGTSEAFF. CDR3 nucleotide sequence: TGTGCCAGCAGTGAATATGTGGGGACCTCTGAAGCTTTCTTT.

The rearrangement joins TRBV7-9 to TRBJ2-5; unclear D gene. Germline CDR1 SEHNR, CDR2 FQNEAQ (reference sequence). This CDR3 is 13 amino acids long. Trimming shortened V by 3 bases and J by 4 bases, and 9 bases separated the two germline ends. CDR3 coding DNA: TGTGCCAGCAGCTTTTCCCGCGGAGAGACCCAGTACTTC. This translates into CASSFSRGETQYF.

The V call is TRBV7-3, the J call TRBJ1-2; D is perhaps TRBD1 (5 bases). The CDR3 has 11 residues. Per the germline V gene, CDR1 is SGHTA and CDR2 is FQGTGA. V was trimmed by 8 bases and J by 5 bases, leaving 9 bases between them. The DNA for the CDR3 is TGTGCCAGCGGGACTGGTTATGGCTACACCTTC. It translates to CASGTGYGYTF. The full variable domain, in which reference TRBV7-3 and TRBJ1-2 provide the parts outside the CDR3, is GAGVSQTPSNKVTEKGKYVELRCDPISGHTALYWYRQSLGQGPEFLIYFQGTGAADDSGLPNDRFFAVRPEGSVSTLKIQRTERGDSAVYLCASGTGYGYTFGSGTRLTVV.

V usage is TRBV9 and J usage is TRBJ2-1; 8 bases are a match to TRBD2. The CDR3 totals 16 residues. Germline CDR1 reads SGDLS; CDR2 reads YYNGEE. Losses at the gene ends were 3 bases for V and 2 bases for J; bases not matched to a gene: 7. In nucleotides, the CDR3 is TGTGCCAGCAGCGCCCGACAGCGGGGGACCTACAATGAGCAGTTCTTC. Protein: CASSARQRGTYNEQFF.

This clone was counted a single time. J is TRBJ2-2 and V is TRBV7-9; 9 positions agree with TRBD1. V was clipped by 2 bases and J by 5 bases; unmatched bases: 6. This CDR3 comprises 16 residues. The germline V gene has CDR1 SEHNR and CDR2 FQNEAQ (reference sequence). The DNA for the CDR3 is TGTGCCAGCAGCTTAAGGTTGGACAGGGGAACCGGGGAGCTGTTTTTT. It encodes CASSLRLDRGTGELFF.

The rearrangement uses TRBV7-9 and TRBJ1-2; D is perhaps TRBD1 (5 bases). The germline V gene has CDR1 SEHNR and CDR2 FQNEAQ (reference sequence). Trimming pared 5 bases from V and 0 bases from J, leaving 7 bases between. This CDR3 has 13 amino acids. The CDR3: CASSQTANYGYTF. CDR3 in DNA: TGTGCCAGCAGCCAGACAGCTAACTATGGCTACACCTTC.

The V and J genes are TRBV2 and TRBJ1-2; 7 bases align to TRBD1. V gave up 7 bases and J gave up 5 bases; unmatched junction bases: 4. The CDR3 runs 12 residues. The germline CDR1 and CDR2 sequences are SNHLY and FYNNEI. CDR3 sequence (DNA): TGTGCCAGCATTAGGGGGCCTTATGGCTACACCTTC. This codes for CASIRGPYGYTF.

V is TRBV6-1 and J is TRBJ2-1; TRBD2 agrees at 8 bases. In germline, CDR1 is MNHNS, CDR2 SASEGT. With 6 bases clipped from V and 7 bases from J, the junction kept 8 bases outside the gene matches. The CDR3 runs 14 residues. DNA of the CDR3: TGTGCCAGCAGAAATAGCGGGATTTCGAATGAGCAGTTCTTC. Its protein is CASRNSGISNEQFF.

The V call is TRBV7-6, the J call TRBJ1-1; D unresolved. This CDR3 spans 14 amino acids. Germline lookup yields CDR1 SGHVS and CDR2 FNYEAQ. Trimming cost V 4 bases and J 4 bases, with 13 bases left between them. This chain's CDR3 is CASSSQQLGTEAFF. The CDR3 DNA reads TGTGCCAGCAGCTCCCAACAGCTAGGCACTGAAGCTTTCTTT.

In this sample, this clone turned up once. The chain combines TRBV11-1 with TRBJ2-7, with D unclear. This CDR3 has 15 amino acids. CDR1 is SGHAT, CDR2 FQDESV, per germline (reference sequence). The V and J ends lost 0 bases and 0 bases respectively, with 9 bases between them. The CDR3 DNA sequence: TGTGCCAGCAGCTTAGCAAGTACACTCTCCTACGAGCAGTACTTC. Translation gives CASSLASTLSYEQYF. Full variable domain (remainder filled in from reference TRBV11-1 and TRBJ2-7): EAEVAQSPRYKITEKSQAVAFWCDPISGHATLYWYRQILGQGPELLVQFQDESVVDDSQLPKDRFSAERLKGVDSTLKIQPAELGDSAMYLCASSLASTLSYEQYFGPGTRLTVT.

This chain uses TRBV19 with TRBJ1-1; D unclear. V was cut by 3 bases and J by 2 bases, with 10 bases left in between. This CDR3 comprises 14 residues. Germline lookup yields CDR1 LNHDA and CDR2 SQIVND (reference sequence). This chain's CDR3 is CASSMRRVNTEAFF. The CDR3 nucleotides are TGTGCCAGTAGTATGAGAAGGGTAAACACTGAAGCTTTCTTT.

The chain employs TRBV30 and TRBJ2-3; D unresolved. This CDR3 has 12 amino acids. Trimming cost V 3 bases and J 6 bases, with 10 bases left between them. CDR1 is GTSNPN, CDR2 SVGIG, per germline (reference sequence). CDR3 residues: CAWSPGTDTQYF. CDR3 sequence (DNA): TGTGCCTGGAGCCCAGGTACGGATACGCAGTATTTT.

This chain connects TRBV11-2 to TRBJ1-1, with 8 bases fitting TRBD1. This CDR3 has 15 amino acids. The germline V gene encodes CDR1 SGHAT and CDR2 FQNNGV. After removal of 4 bases from V and 5 bases from J, the junction contained 9 bases not matched to a gene. Here the CDR3 reads CASSSPGGVRTEAFF. CDR3 nucleotides: TGTGCCAGCAGCTCCCCAGGGGGCGTTAGAACTGAAGCTTTCTTT.

The chain employs TRBV12-5 and TRBJ1-5; D call uncertain. From germline, CDR1 is LGHNT and CDR2 FRNRAP. The CDR3 sequence is 12 residues long. V lost 0 bases, J lost 7 bases, and 4 bases lay in between. The CDR3, as DNA: TGTGCTAGTGGTTTGGTCGGCCAGCCCCAGCATTTT. It is translated as CASGLVGQPQHF.

V usage is TRBV2 and J usage is TRBJ2-5; 10 nucleotides agree with TRBD2. With V trimmed by 5 bases and J by 5 bases, 11 bases remained unmatched. CDR1 and CDR2 from the germline V gene are SNHLY and FYNNEI. The CDR3 runs 16 residues. CDR3 coding DNA: TGTGCCAGCAGTTACGGAAAGCTAGCGGGAGTGGAGACCCAGTACTTC. Protein sequence: CASSYGKLAGVETQYF.

The chain links TRBV4-3 to TRBJ2-5, with D perhaps TRBD1 or TRBD2 (7 bases each). Per the germline V gene, CDR1 is LGHNA and CDR2 is YSLEER. Trimming took off 4 bases at V and 5 bases at J, with 20 bases between the two ends. CDR3 length equals 16 residues. The CDR3 loop is CASSPQSPGGQETQYF. The CDR3 nucleotides are TGCGCCAGCAGCCCTCAATCCCCGGGGGGACAGGAGACCCAGTACTTC.

The chain couples TRBV28 to TRBJ1-5, with 7 bases matching TRBD1. Trimming removed 2 bases from V and 4 bases from J; junction bases left unmatched: 5. This CDR3 comprises 15 residues. Germline CDR1 is MDHEN and CDR2 is SYDVKM. The DNA for the CDR3 is TGTGCCAGCAGTTTAAGAGGGGGCCTTAATCAGCCCCAGCATTTT. Translating gives CASSLRGGLNQPQHF.

J is TRBJ1-1 and V is TRBV10-3, with 10 bases identical to TRBD1. Germline CDR1 reads ENHRY; CDR2 reads SYGVKD. CDR3 length: 15 amino acids. Trimming removed 5 bases from V and 4 bases from J; junction bases left unmatched: 7. CDR3 residues: CAISSRDRGFTEAFF. The CDR3 DNA follows: TGTGCCATCAGTAGCCGGGACAGGGGTTTCACTGAAGCTTTCTTT.

This chain links TRBV19 with TRBJ1-1; possibly TRBD1 for D (6 bases). The V and J ends lost 7 bases and 1 base respectively, with 13 bases between them. Per germline, CDR1 LNHDA and CDR2 SQIVND (reference sequence). The CDR3 totals 14 residues. The CDR3 region is CASNYRTANTEAFF. The CDR3, as DNA: TGTGCCAGTAATTATAGGACAGCGAACACTGAAGCTTTCTTT.

V is TRBV5-1 and J is TRBJ1-1; the D is unclear. This CDR3 region has 14 residues. Trimming shortened V by 3 bases and J by 1 base, and 10 bases separated the two germline ends. Germline V gene data show CDR1 as SGHRS and CDR2 as YFSETQ. CDR3 residues: CASSYEVENTEAFF. CDR3 nucleotides: TGCGCCAGCAGCTATGAGGTGGAGAACACTGAAGCTTTCTTT.

The V and J genes are TRBV9 and TRBJ1-2; TRBD1 aligns across 12 bases. The CDR3 covers 17 residues. Germline CDR1 SGDLS, CDR2 YYNGEE. The V gene end was trimmed by 4 bases and the J gene end by 0 bases; junction bases not matched to a gene: 7. In nucleotides, the CDR3 is TGTGCCAGCAGCCCCACGGGACAGGGGGCGTCTAACTATGGCTACACCTTC. It specifies CASSPTGQGASNYGYTF.

The chain has TRBV7-2 and TRBJ2-2, with TRBD2 as a possible D gene (6 bases). This CDR3 region has 15 residues. The ends were cut back, 5 bases at V and 4 bases at J, with 14 bases in the middle. Germline V gene data show CDR1 as SGHTA and CDR2 as FQGNSA. The CDR3 sequence: CASSLRLGGTGELFF. The CDR3 coding sequence is TGTGCCAGCAGCCTTAGACTAGGTGGCACCGGGGAGCTGTTTTTT.

The chain couples TRBV7-2 to TRBJ2-1; the D gene could be TRBD1 or TRBD2 (5 bases each). The V gene's germline CDR1 is SGHTA and CDR2 FQGNSA. The CDR3 is 15 amino acids. The V end lost 2 bases, the J end lost 4 bases, and 12 bases lay between the germline ends. The CDR3 sequence: CASSLRLGTYNEQFF. The CDR3 DNA sequence: TGTGCCAGCAGCTTAAGGCTGGGGACGTACAATGAGCAGTTCTTC. Drawing the rest from reference TRBV7-2 and TRBJ2-1, the complete variable domain is GAGVSQSPSNKVTEKGKDVELRCDPISGHTALYWYRQSLGQGLEFLIYFQGNSAPDKSGLPSDRFSAERTGGSVSTLTIQRTQQEDSAVYLCASSLRLGTYNEQFFGPGTRLTVL.

The genes are TRBV4-3 and TRBJ2-7, with TRBD2 identical over 9 bases. The CDR3 runs to 17 residues. J lost 3 bases, V lost 0 bases, and 9 bases had no gene match. CDR1 LGHNA and CDR2 YSLEER come from the germline V gene. CDR3 sequence: CASSQDRASSGVYEQYF. The CDR3 DNA reads TGCGCCAGCAGCCAAGATAGGGCGTCTAGCGGGGTCTACGAGCAGTACTTC.

This chain uses TRBV6-5 with TRBJ1-1; D is possibly TRBD1 (5 bases). V dropped 5 bases and J dropped 6 bases, with 16 bases sitting between them. In germline, CDR1 is MNHEY, CDR2 SVGAGI. The CDR3 consists of 14 residues. In DNA, the CDR3 is TGTGCCAGCAGTGCACACACAGGTGGACCTGAAGCTTTCTTT. Amino acids: CASSAHTGGPEAFF.

The chain joins TRBV6-5 to TRBJ2-1, with a weak D call TRBD1 (7 bases). V lost 2 bases to trimming and J lost 2 bases, with 13 bases between them. Germline CDR1 and CDR2: MNHEY and SVGAGI. The CDR3 runs to 16 residues. The CDR3 sequence is CASSYGQGGTYNEQFF. The CDR3 DNA sequence: TGTGCCAGCAGTTACGGCCAGGGGGGAACCTACAATGAGCAGTTCTTC.

The chain recombines TRBV5-4 with TRBJ1-1, with 8 bases aligning to TRBD1. Germline V gives CDR1 SGHNT, CDR2 YYREEE (reference sequence). V lost 3 bases, J lost 3 bases, and 4 bases stayed unmatched. The CDR3 is made up of 14 amino acids. The CDR3 spells CASSSGQGHTEAFF. For the CDR3, the DNA is TGTGCCAGCAGCTCAGGACAGGGCCACACTGAAGCTTTCTTT. Full variable domain (missing parts from reference TRBV5-4 and TRBJ1-1): ETGVTQSPTHLIKTRGQQVTLRCSSQSGHNTVSWYQQALGQGPQFIFQYYREEENGRGNFPPRFSGLQFPNYSSELNVNALELDDSALYLCASSSGQGHTEAFFGQGTRLTVV.

This chain links TRBV7-8 with TRBJ1-2, with D tentatively TRBD1 (5 bases). Germline V gene sequence: CDR1 SGHVS, CDR2 FQNEAQ. Trimming shortened V by 3 bases and J by 1 base, and 12 bases separated the two germline ends. The CDR3 length is 15 residues. In DNA form, the CDR3 reads TGTGCCAGCAGCTTTCGGGGGGAATATAACTATGGCTACACCTTC. Its translation: CASSFRGEYNYGYTF. Based on the CDR3 plus reference TRBV7-8 and TRBJ1-2, the full variable domain is GAGVSQSPRYKVAKRGQDVALRCDPISGHVSLFWYQQALGQGPEFLTYFQNEAQLDKSGLPSDRFFAERPEGSVSTLKIQRTQQEDSAVYLCASSFRGEYNYGYTFGSGTRLTVV.

This chain joins TRBV2 and TRBJ1-5; unclear D gene. The V gene lost 6 bases and the J gene lost 0 bases, with 9 bases spanning the gap. CDR1 and CDR2 (germline): SNHLY, FYNNEI. This CDR3 is built from 14 residues. The CDR3 is CASSPDASNQPQHF. DNA for the CDR3: TGTGCCAGCAGCCCGGACGCTAGCAATCAGCCCCAGCATTTT.

V is TRBV18 and J is TRBJ1-1; D unresolved. Per germline, CDR1 KGHSH and CDR2 LQKENI. The CDR3 is made up of 12 amino acids. The V end lost 3 bases, the J end lost 9 bases, and 11 bases lay between the germline ends. CDR3 in DNA: TGTGCCAGCTCACCGGACCTAGGGCAAGCTTTCTTT. Protein sequence: CASSPDLGQAFF. The full variable domain, rest sourced from reference TRBV18 and TRBJ1-1, is NAGVMQNPRHLVRRRGQEARLRCSPMKGHSHVYWYRQLPEEGLKFMVYLQKENIIDESGMPKERFSAEFPKEGPSILRIQQVVRGDSAAYFCASSPDLGQAFFGQGTRLTVV.

V is TRBV27 and J is TRBJ2-7; D gene uncertain. V was clipped by 5 bases and J by 1 base, with 3 bases between them. The CDR3 spans 11 residues. Germline V lookup: CDR1 MNHEY, CDR2 SMNVEV (reference sequence). CDR3 sequence (DNA): TGTGCCAGCAGTGGTTCCTACGAGCAGTACTTC. This sequence encodes CASSGSYEQYF.

The chain is built from TRBV6-1 and TRBJ2-7; D is uncertain. Germline-derived CDR1 and CDR2 are MNHNS and SASEGT. This CDR3 region has 14 residues. Trimming pared 5 bases from V and 0 bases from J, leaving 11 bases between. The CDR3 DNA reads TGTGCCAGCAGTAGGACCTCCAGCTCCTACGAGCAGTACTTC. It encodes CASSRTSSSYEQYF.